This is a list of T cell receptor beta chains from one sample in a study of T cells in Graves' hyperthyroidism and ophthalmopathy. TCRdb ran MiXCR on the multiplex PCR reads and lists one entry per CDR3 protein. This table has 560,000 or so distinct CDR3 sequences, 20% appearing once. The sequenced sample was blood. These TCRs come from a man between 35 and 55 years old with Graves' ophthalmopathy. CDR3s include the opening cysteine and the closing phenylalanine or tryptophan.

CASSVSSGGVTDTQYF	16	TRBV9
CSASLPLAGGEDTQYF	16	TRBV20-1
CSAPTGSGTTHNEQFF	16	TRBV20-1
CASPGPLYREGYEQYF	16	TRBV5-1
CASQALPGLGDEQFF	15	TRBV6-2/TRBV6-3
CSVTRSVKTQYF	12	TRBV29-1
CATVGAGDTQYF	12	TRBV24-1
CASSLGETRLFF	12	TRBV7-9
CASSYSPGSTDTQYF	15	TRBV6-2/TRBV6-3
CASSLTGSNQPQHF	14	TRBV13
CASSPSEGRGETQYF	15	TRBV28
CAWSVWNRPQDTQYF	15	TRBV30
CASSRQTQETQYF	13	TRBV11-3
CASSYSNSVATQYF	14	TRBV6-5
CASSRNYRTSTEAFF	15	TRBV5-1
CASSSGSNTGELFF	14	TRBV5-1
CASSLASGQGYEQYF	15	TRBV7-9
CASTPPGLADNEQFF	15	TRBV28
CASSEGGTGSNQPQHF	16	TRBV19
CASIPFGWEGTEAFF	15	TRBV7-9
CAGGLGDTQYF	11	TRBV30
CSGLSGTQYF	10	TRBV20-1
CASSFQPGQGNQPQHF	16	TRBV28
CASSPGGAFYEQYF	14	TRBV5-1
CASGYPPTGTSGYEQYF	17	TRBV11-2
CASSLPGNEQYF	12	TRBV27
CGSTEPYNYGYTF	13	TRBV20-1
CASRGVGQETQYF	13	TRBV27
CASDSGGGETQYF	13	TRBV2
CASRPGTPDYEQYF	14	TRBV28
CASTLTGVSTEAFF	14	TRBV6-1
CSVRDLYNGGWETQYF	16	TRBV20-1
CASSLWESGNTIYF	14	TRBV28
CASNSGSLNTEAFF	14	TRBV27
CASTLSVTGRSVDTQYF	17	TRBV11-2
CASSQAAGAATEQFF	15	TRBV3-1
CASSVGGGSLYNEQFF	16	TRBV5-1
CASIDRYEQYF	11	TRBV28
CASSLAAPTDTQYF	14	TRBV5-1
CASRAGDRNTGELFF	15	TRBV28
CASSYRTSNTEAFF	14	TRBV6-5
CASSEGPGFSNQPQHF	16	TRBV6-1
CASSSLPGLTNNEQFF	16	TRBV7-3
CASSSPTSGGRNEQFF	16	TRBV6-1
CASSLEGSISETQYF	15	TRBV5-1
CSATTSLPTGGDFQVVYEQYF	21	TRBV20-1
CATSRVLDSTDTQYF	15	TRBV15
CATSRDVGATGNEQFF	16	TRBV15
CASMGGGRDEQFF	13	TRBV2
CASSRHVGELFF	12	TRBV9
CASSFTLPNTGELFF	15	TRBV12-3/TRBV12-4
CSASSDRPKANYGYTF	16	TRBV20-1
CSARGSGANVLTF	13	TRBV20-1
CSAFTQRGVTYNEQFF	16	TRBV20-1
CASRQYGTLAEQYF	14	TRBV28